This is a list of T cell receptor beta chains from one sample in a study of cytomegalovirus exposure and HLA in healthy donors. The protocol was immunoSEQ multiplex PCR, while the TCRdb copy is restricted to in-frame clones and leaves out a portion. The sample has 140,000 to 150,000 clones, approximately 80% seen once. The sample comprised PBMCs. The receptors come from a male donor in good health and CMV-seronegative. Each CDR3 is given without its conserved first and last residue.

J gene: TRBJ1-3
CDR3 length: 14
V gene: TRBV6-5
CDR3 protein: ASSYSRGSSGNTIY

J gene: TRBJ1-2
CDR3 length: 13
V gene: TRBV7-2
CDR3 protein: ASSHRTGGDYGYT

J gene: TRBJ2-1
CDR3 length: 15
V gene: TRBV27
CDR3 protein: ASSTPGLAALYNEQF

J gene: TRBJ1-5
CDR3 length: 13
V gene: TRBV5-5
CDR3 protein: ASSRAGYSNQPQH

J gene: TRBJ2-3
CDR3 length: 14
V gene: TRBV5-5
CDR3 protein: ASSLGGVSGTDTQY

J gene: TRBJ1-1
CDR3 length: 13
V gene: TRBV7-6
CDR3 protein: ASSLMGVKGEEAF

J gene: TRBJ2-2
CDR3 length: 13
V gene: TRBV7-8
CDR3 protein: ASSPRQTNTGELF

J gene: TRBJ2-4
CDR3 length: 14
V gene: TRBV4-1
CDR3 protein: ASSPRDRLAKNIQY

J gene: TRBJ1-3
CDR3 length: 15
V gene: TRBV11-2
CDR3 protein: ASSPTTGASSGNTIY

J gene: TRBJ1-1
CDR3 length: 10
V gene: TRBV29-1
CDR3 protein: SVLTGNTEAF

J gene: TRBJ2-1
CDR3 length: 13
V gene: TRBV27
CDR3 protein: ASSLPGDTENEQF

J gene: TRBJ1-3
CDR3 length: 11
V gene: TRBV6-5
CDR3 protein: ASTTRGRNTIY

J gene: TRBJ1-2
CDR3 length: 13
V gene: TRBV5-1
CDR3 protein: ASSLFPGPQGGYT

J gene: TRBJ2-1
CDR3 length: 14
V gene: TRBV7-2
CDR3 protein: ASSLAVAGGQIEQF

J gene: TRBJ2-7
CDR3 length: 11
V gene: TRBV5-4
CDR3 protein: ASRDHRESEQY

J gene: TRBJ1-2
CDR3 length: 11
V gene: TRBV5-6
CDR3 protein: ASSDRPNYGYT

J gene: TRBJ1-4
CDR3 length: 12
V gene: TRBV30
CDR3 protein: AWNGHRVDEKLF

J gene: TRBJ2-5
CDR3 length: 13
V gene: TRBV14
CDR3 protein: ASSQDWGGSRKQY

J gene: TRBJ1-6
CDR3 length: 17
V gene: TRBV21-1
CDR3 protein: ASSKGLRKTGGPNSPLH

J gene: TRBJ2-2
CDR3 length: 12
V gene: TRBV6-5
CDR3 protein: ASSYTSGSGELF

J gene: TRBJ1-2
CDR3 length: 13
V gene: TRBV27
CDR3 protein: ASSYRTAPNYGYT

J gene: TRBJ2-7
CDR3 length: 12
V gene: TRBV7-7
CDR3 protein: ASSFSPSDNEQY

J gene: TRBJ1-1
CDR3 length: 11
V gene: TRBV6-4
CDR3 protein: ASSDTGHTEAF

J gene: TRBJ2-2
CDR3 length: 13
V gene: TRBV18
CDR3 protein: ASSPRLENTGELF

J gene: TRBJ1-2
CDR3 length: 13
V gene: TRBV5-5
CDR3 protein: ASSLAPQGNYGYT

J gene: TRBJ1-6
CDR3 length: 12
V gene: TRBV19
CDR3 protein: ASRSGQDNSPLH

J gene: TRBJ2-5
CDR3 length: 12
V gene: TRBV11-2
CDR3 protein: ASSQAWGFGTQY

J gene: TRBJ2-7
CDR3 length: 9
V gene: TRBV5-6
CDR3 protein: ASSFREKQY

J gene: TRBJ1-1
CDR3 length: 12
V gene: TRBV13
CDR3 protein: ASSSPDRGAEAF

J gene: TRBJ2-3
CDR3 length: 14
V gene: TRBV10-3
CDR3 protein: AISGVSGGLTDTQY

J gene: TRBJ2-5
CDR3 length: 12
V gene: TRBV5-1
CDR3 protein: ASSILAAQETQY

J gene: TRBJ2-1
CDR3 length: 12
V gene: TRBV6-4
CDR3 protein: ASIGTSGIGEQF

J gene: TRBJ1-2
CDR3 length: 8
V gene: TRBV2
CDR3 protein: ASSESGYT

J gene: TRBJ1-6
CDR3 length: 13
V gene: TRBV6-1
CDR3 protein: ASRTQTGDNSPLH

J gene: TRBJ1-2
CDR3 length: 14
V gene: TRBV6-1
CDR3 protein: ASSEALQGWDYGYT

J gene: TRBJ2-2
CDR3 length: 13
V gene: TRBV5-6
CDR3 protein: ASRPIDRHTGELF

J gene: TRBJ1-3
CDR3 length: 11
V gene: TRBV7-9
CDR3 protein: ASSQGTGNTIY

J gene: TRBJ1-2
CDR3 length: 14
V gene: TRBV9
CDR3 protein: ASSVEIHRGGGGYT

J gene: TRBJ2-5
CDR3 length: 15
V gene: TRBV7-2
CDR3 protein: ASSPRLSGGGTETQY

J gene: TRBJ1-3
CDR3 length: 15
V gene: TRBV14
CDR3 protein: ASSHHREGGSGNTIY

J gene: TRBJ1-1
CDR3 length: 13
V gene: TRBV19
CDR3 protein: ASSISAGLATEAF

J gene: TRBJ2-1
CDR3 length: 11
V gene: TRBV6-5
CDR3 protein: ASTGWGDNEQF

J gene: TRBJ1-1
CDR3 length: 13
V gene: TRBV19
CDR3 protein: ASSIRAGMNTEAF

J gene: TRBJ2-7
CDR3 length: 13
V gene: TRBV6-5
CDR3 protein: ASSFVQGGSYEQY

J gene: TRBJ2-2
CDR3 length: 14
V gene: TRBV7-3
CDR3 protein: ASSSDSRSTTGELF

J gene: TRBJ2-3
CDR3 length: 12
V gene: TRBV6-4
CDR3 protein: ASSADRSTDTQY

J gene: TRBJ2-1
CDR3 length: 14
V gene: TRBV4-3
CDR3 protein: ASSHQGHLSYNEQF

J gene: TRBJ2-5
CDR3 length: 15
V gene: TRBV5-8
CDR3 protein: ASSLGRSRTATETQY

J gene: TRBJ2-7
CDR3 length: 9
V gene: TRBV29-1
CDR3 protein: SVEVLREQY

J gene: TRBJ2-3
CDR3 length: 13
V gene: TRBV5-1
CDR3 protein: ASGQGGGWTDTQY

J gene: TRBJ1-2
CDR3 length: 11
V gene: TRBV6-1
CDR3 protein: ASRHLQGQGYT

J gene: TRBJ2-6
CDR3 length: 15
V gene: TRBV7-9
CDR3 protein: SSSLSGIRSGANVLT

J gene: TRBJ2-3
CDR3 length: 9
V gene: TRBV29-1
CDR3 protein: TGGDTDTQY

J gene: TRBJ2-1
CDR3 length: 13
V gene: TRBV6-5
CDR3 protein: ASSIDRYGGNEQF

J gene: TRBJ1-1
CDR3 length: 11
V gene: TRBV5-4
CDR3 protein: ASSPQMNTEAF

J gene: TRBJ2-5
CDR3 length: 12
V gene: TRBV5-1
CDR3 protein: ASRVRTDQETQY

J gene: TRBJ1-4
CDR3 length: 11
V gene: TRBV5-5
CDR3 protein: ASTRQGNEKLF

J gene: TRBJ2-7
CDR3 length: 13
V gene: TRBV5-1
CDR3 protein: ASSTRAGRAYEQY

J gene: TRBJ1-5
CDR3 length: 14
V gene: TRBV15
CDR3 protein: ATSTQTGLGNQPQH